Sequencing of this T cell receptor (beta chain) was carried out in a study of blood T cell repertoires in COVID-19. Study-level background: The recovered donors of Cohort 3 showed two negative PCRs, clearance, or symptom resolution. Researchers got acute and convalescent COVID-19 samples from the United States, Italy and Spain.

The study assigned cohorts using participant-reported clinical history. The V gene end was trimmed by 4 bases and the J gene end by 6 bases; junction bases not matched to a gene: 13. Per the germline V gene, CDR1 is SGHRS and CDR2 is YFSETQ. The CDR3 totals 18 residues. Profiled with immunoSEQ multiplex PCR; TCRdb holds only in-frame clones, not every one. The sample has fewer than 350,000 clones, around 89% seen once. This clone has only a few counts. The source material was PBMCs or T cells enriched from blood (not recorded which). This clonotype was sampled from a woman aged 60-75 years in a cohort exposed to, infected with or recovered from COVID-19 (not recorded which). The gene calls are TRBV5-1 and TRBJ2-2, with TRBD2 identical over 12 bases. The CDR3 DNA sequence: TGCGCCAGCAGCCGCCAGGGGGTACTAGCGGGAGGAGCCGGGGAGCTGTTTTTT. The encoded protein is CASSRQGVLAGGAGELFF.